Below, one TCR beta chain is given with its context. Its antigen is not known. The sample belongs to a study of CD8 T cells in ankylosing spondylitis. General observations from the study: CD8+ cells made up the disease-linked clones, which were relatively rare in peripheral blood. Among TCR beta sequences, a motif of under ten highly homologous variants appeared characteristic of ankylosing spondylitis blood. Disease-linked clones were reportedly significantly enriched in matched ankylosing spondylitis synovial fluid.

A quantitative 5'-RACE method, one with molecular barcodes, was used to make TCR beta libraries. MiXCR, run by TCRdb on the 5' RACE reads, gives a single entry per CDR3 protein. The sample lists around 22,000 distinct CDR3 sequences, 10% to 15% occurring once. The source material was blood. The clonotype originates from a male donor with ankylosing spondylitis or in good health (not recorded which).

DNA of the CDR3: TGCAGCTCCCAGTCGGGGGCTCAGGGCACTGAAGCTTTCTTT. This encodes CSSQSGAQGTEAFF. The V call is TRBV29-1, the J call TRBJ1-1, with D perhaps matching TRBD1 (6 bases). From germline, CDR1 is SQVTM and CDR2 ANQGSEA. Trimming removed 8 bases from V and 4 bases from J, with 20 bases in between. The CDR3 is 14 residues long.